These 21 T cell receptor beta chains originate from one sample sequenced in a study of CD8+ T cells in alopecia areata. Sequencing used cDNA as its template, made by extracting RNA and reverse transcribing it. The method was immunoSEQ multiplex PCR; TCRdb's version includes in-frame clones alone and lacks a portion of them. The sample has around 200,000 clones; around 50% are singletons. Documented treatment: oral pan-JAK inhibitor, 5-10 mg twice daily. The sequences come from CD8+ T cells sorted from blood, collected at week 24, from a patient treated with tofacitinib. The receptor source for this set is a human donor with alopecia areata.

This sequence joins TRBV6-5 and TRBJ2-3, with D tentatively TRBD2 (7 bases). Trimming left V 8 bases short and J 5 bases short, with 17 bases between. Germline V gives CDR1 MNHEY, CDR2 SVGAGI. There are 14 residues in the CDR3. CDR3 sequence: CASSGGLEGDTQYF. CDR3 nucleotides: TGTGCCAGCTCGGGGGGCCTAGAGGGAGATACGCAGTATTTT.

This chain joins TRBV4-1 and TRBJ1-1, with D perhaps matching TRBD1 (5 bases). Germline loops: CDR1 MGHRA, CDR2 YSYEKL. V was trimmed by 1 base and J by 4 bases, leaving 10 bases between them. The CDR3 extends over 14 amino acids. CDR3 coding DNA: TGCGCCAGCAGCCAAGTATCGGGGACCACTGAAGCTTTCTTT. Protein: CASSQVSGTTEAFF.

The J gene is TRBJ2-3, the V gene TRBV25-1; TRBD1 agrees at 7 bases. The V segment lost 2 bases and the J segment 0 bases; nucleotides outside the gene matches: 8. This CDR3 is 17 amino acids long. Germline lookup yields CDR1 MGHDK and CDR2 SYGVNS. The DNA of the CDR3 is TGTGCCAGCAGTGAAACTGGGACAGTTTCTAGCACAGATACGCAGTATTTT. This encodes CASSETGTVSSTDTQYF.

The chain carries TRBV10-3 and TRBJ2-6, with D unresolved. Germline V gene sequence: CDR1 ENHRY, CDR2 SYGVKD. The CDR3 has 15 amino acids. The V gene lost 6 bases and the J gene lost 0 bases, with 9 bases spanning the gap. CDR3 sequence (DNA): TGTGCCATCAGGGTTTTCAGCTCTGGGGCCAACGTCCTGACTTTC. Protein product: CAIRVFSSGANVLTF.

The chain links TRBV13 to TRBJ2-7; D is possibly TRBD2 (5 bases). CDR3 size: 13 residues. Between the trimmed V and J ends, which lost 2 bases and 1 base, there was a span of 6 bases. In germline, CDR1 is PRHDT, CDR2 FYEKMQ (reference sequence). The CDR3 region is CASSLRESYEQYF. In nucleotides, the CDR3 is TGTGCCAGCAGCTTACGGGAATCCTACGAGCAGTACTTC. The full variable domain, with the rest looked up from reference TRBV13 and TRBJ2-7, is AAGVIQSPRHLIKEKRETATLKCYPIPRHDTVYWYQQGPGQDPQFLISFYEKMQSDKGSIPDRFSAQQFSDYHSELNMSSLELGDSALYFCASSLRESYEQYFGPGTRLTVT.

In this sample, this clone turned up a few times. This rearrangement joins TRBV14 to TRBJ1-1; D uncertain. With 2 bases removed from V and 1 base from J, the gap between germline ends came to 5 bases. This CDR3 region has 13 residues. Germline assignment: CDR1 SGHDN and CDR2 FVKESK. The CDR3 coding sequence is TGTGCCAGCAGCCAATGGCGGAACACTGAAGCTTTCTTT. Translation gives CASSQWRNTEAFF.

The chain recombines TRBV5-4 with TRBJ1-3; D ambiguous. The length of the CDR3 is 11 residues. In germline, CDR1 is SGHNT, CDR2 YYREEE (reference sequence). Trimming removed 7 bases at V and 4 bases at J, with 6 bases between. CDR3 protein: CASGVGNTIYF. For the CDR3, the DNA is TGTGCCAGCGGCGTGGGAAACACCATATATTTT.

This clone has a handful of counts. The chain employs TRBV7-9 and TRBJ2-1; the match to TRBD2 covers 8 bases. V dropped 4 bases and J dropped 3; count of bases not matched to a gene: 8. The CDR3 loop spans 16 amino acids. CDR1 is SEHNR, CDR2 FQNEAQ, per germline (reference sequence). The DNA of the CDR3 is TGTGCCAGCAGCTCCACCTTTGCGGGGGGCTACAATGAGCAGTTCTTC. Encoded protein: CASSSTFAGGYNEQFF. Drawing the rest from reference TRBV7-9 and TRBJ2-1, the complete variable domain is DTGVSQNPRHKITKRGQNVTFRCDPISEHNRLYWYRQTLGQGPEFLTYFQNEAQLEKSRLLSDRFSAERPKGSFSTLEIQRTEQGDSAMYLCASSSTFAGGYNEQFFGPGTRLTVL.

CDR3 sequence (DNA): TGTGCCAGCAGCTTGGGGGGACTAGCGCCTCAAACAGATACGCAGTATTTT. Encoded protein: CASSLGGLAPQTDTQYF. This chain connects TRBV5-6 to TRBJ2-3; the match to TRBD2 covers 10 bases. V lost 0 bases to trimming and J lost 3 bases; unmatched junction nucleotides: 7. The germline V gene has CDR1 SGHDT and CDR2 YYEEEE. The CDR3 spans 17 residues.

This sequence joins TRBV9 and TRBJ2-1; D is perhaps TRBD1 or TRBD2 (6 bases each). V lost 3 bases, J lost 4 bases, and 11 bases lay in between. The germline CDR1 and CDR2 sequences are SGDLS and YYNGEE. This CDR3 has 14 amino acids. The chain's CDR3 is CASSASDRYNEQFF. The CDR3 nucleotides are TGTGCCAGCAGCGCTAGCGACAGGTACAATGAGCAGTTCTTC.

The rearrangement links TRBV15 to TRBJ1-1; 7 positions match TRBD1. CDR1 is LNHNV and CDR2 is YYDKDF in the germline V gene (reference sequence). CDR3 size: 14 residues. V lost 6 bases and J lost 4; bases outside the gene matches: 8. CDR3 sequence: CATRPRTGFTEAFF. The CDR3 DNA reads TGTGCCACCAGACCTCGGACAGGATTCACTGAAGCTTTCTTT.

This clone was detected a few times. The J gene is TRBJ1-4, the V gene TRBV30; the D is unclear. The CDR3 sequence is 13 residues long. Trimming stripped 2 bases from V and 7 bases from J, with 11 bases between. Germline CDR1 GTSNPN, CDR2 SVGIG (reference sequence). The chain's CDR3 is CAWSTTLGEKLFF. DNA for the CDR3: TGTGCCTGGAGTACCACCTTGGGTGAAAAACTGTTTTTT.

This clone was seen a handful of times. The chain has TRBV4-1 and TRBJ2-7; D possibly corresponds to TRBD2 (6 bases). V was pared by 4 bases and J by 4 bases, with 23 bases between. Germline V CDR1 and CDR2: MGHRA, YSYEKL. CDR3 length: 17 residues. The CDR3 protein is CASSLPAAGPVWYEQYF. The CDR3 coding sequence is TGCGCCAGCAGCCTTCCCGCGGCGGGGCCGGTTTGGTACGAGCAGTACTTC.

A word on this clone: Germline is not matched at one junction end, which may reflect a read error. Other DNA sequences in the same sample also yield this CDR3. The J gene is TRBJ2-7, the V gene TRBV29-1; weak D call: TRBD2 (5 bases). The CDR3 is made up of 12 amino acids. Germline V gene sequence: CDR1 SQVTM, CDR2 ANQGSEA. The CDR3 coding sequence is TGCAGTGTTGCAGGAGGCACCTACGAGCAGTACTTC. Translation: CSVAGGTYEQYF.

This clone was seen at least ten times. V usage is TRBV10-3 and J usage is TRBJ1-2; D is ambiguous. V was trimmed by 9 bases and J by 8 bases, leaving 10 bases between them. CDR1 and CDR2 from the germline V gene are ENHRY and SYGVKD. The CDR3 is made up of 10 amino acids. The CDR3 DNA is TGTGCCATTTTTAACGGCGGCTACACCTTC. Translating it yields CAIFNGGYTF.

The V and J genes are TRBV30 and TRBJ2-5; 11 bases fit TRBD2. CDR1 and CDR2 (germline): GTSNPN, SVGIG (reference sequence). V lost 1 base and J lost 3; bases outside the gene matches: 10. The CDR3 consists of 17 residues. CDR3 residues: CAWSAPRLAGTKETQYF. CDR3 DNA sequence: TGTGCCTGGAGTGCACCTAGACTAGCGGGGACCAAAGAGACCCAGTACTTC.

This clone was detected only a few times. The chain recombines TRBV20-1 with TRBJ2-7; TRBD2 is a possible D gene (5 bases). CDR1 DFQATT and CDR2 SNEGSKA come from the germline V gene (reference sequence). This CDR3 contains 9 residues. The CDR3 reads CNEPGEQYF. CDR3 bases: TGCAACGAACCGGGGGAGCAGTACTTC.

Points on this clone: Additional DNA sequences in this sample encode the identical CDR3. The CDR3 loop reads CASSQAGSYEQYF. For the CDR3, the DNA is TGCGCCAGCAGCCAAGCAGGTTCCTACGAGCAGTACTTC. This chain uses TRBV4-1 with TRBJ2-7; D is uncertain. The CDR3 is 13 residues long. Germline V gene sequence: CDR1 MGHRA, CDR2 YSYEKL. V was pared by 1 base and J by 1 base, with 5 bases between.

This clone was observed a few times. The V call is TRBV19, the J call TRBJ2-1, with 7 bases identical to TRBD1. From germline, CDR1 is LNHDA and CDR2 SQIVND (reference sequence). The CDR3 contains 15 residues. With V trimmed by 1 base and J by 8 bases, 8 bases remained unmatched. The CDR3 sequence is CASSIGGQHLDEQFF. Here the CDR3 DNA reads TGTGCCAGTAGTATAGGGGGACAGCACCTTGATGAGCAGTTCTTC.

The rearrangement uses TRBV7-8 and TRBJ2-3; 9 bases fit TRBD2. The CDR3 runs to 16 residues. V shed 1 base and J 1 base; nucleotides not matched to a gene: 3. The V gene's germline CDR1 is SGHVS and CDR2 FQNEAQ. CDR3 in DNA: TGTGCCAGCAGCTTAGATGCTAGCGGGGGCACAGATACGCAGTATTTT. The encoded protein is CASSLDASGGTDTQYF.

The chain combines TRBV25-1 with TRBJ2-3, with D perhaps TRBD1 (6 bases). Between the trimmed V and J ends, which lost 6 bases and 3 bases, there was a span of 10 bases. The CDR3 loop spans 13 amino acids. Germline V gene sequence: CDR1 MGHDK, CDR2 SYGVNS. The CDR3 loop is CASSFGQTDTQYF. The CDR3 nucleotides read TGTGCCAGCAGCTTTGGACAGACAGATACGCAGTATTTT.